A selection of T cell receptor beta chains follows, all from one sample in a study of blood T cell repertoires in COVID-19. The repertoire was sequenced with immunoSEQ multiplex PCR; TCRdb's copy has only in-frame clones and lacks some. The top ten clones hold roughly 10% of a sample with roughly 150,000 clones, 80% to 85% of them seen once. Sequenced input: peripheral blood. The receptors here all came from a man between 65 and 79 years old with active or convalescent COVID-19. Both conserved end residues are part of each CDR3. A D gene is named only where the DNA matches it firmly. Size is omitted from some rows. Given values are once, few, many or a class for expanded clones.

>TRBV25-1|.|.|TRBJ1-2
TGTGCCAGCAGTGAATCGGGCGCCGGAGGCTATGGCTACACCTTC
CASSESGAGGYGYTF
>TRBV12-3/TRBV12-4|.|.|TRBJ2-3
TGTGCCAGCAGTTTAGGGGGGGGCCATACGCAGTATTTT
CASSLGGGHTQYF
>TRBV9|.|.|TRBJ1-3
TGTGCCAGCAGCGTAGGGCAGGGGTTAGGAAACACCATATATTTT
CASSVGQGLGNTIYF
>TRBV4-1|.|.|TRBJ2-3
TGCGCCAGCAGCCCCTTTACGGGAAGAACAGATACGCAGTATTTT
CASSPFTGRTDTQYF
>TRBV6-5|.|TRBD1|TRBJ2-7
TGTGCCAGCAGTTCGCACTCCGGGACAGGGTCCTACGAGCAGTACTTC
CASSSHSGTGSYEQYF
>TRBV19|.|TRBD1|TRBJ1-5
TGTGCCAGTAGTCCGGGACAGGATAATCAGCCCCAGCATTTT
CASSPGQDNQPQHF
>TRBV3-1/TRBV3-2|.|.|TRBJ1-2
TGTGCCAGCAGCCCGGGAGCAGCCTATGGCTACACCTTC
CASSPGAAYGYTF
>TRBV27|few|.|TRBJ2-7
TGTGCCAGCAGAGGACAAGCTTACGAGCAGTACTTC
CASRGQAYEQYF
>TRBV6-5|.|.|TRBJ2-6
TGTGCCAGCAGTTACTCACAGAGCTCTGGGGCCAACGTCCTGACTTTC
CASSYSQSSGANVLTF
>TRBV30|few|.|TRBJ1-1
TGTGCCTGGAGGGAACAGAGGAACACTGAAGCTTTCTTT
CAWREQRNTEAFF
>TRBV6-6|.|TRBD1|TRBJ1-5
TGTGCCAGCAGTCACGGACAGGGAGGGAGTATCAATCAGCCCCAGCATTTT
CASSHGQGGSINQPQHF
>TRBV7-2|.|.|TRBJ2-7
TGTGCCAGCAGCTTTCGGAGCTACGAGCAGTACTTC
CASSFRSYEQYF
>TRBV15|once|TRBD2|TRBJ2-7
TGTGCCACCAGCAAACTCTATAGCGGGAGGGGGGCCTACGAGCAGTACTTC
CATSKLYSGRGAYEQYF
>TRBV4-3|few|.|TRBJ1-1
TGCGCCAGCGCCGCGGAAATTTGGAACACTGAAGCTTTCTTT
CASAAEIWNTEAFF
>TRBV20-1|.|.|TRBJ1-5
TGCAGTGCTAGTCCGGGGGGCAATCAGCCCCAGCATTTT
CSASPGGNQPQHF
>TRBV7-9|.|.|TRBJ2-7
TGTGCCAGCAGCTTCGAAGTAGTTCCTTACGAGCAGTACTTC
CASSFEVVPYEQYF
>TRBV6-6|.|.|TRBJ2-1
TGTGCCAGCAGTTCCCCCCCCATCAATGAGCAGTTCTTC
CASSSPPINEQFF
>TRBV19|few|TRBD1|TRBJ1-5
TGTGCCAGTAGTAACCGACAGGGTGTCTCTTTACAGCCCCAGCATTTT
CASSNRQGVSLQPQHF
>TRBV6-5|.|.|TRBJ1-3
TGTGCCAGCAGTTACTCACACAGAGCCTCTGGAAACACCATATATTTT
CASSYSHRASGNTIYF
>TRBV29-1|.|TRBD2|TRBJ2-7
TGCAGCTCCCAGGAGGGCGGGAGCGGTTCCTACGAGCAGTACTTC
CSSQEGGSGSYEQYF
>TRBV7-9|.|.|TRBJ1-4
TGTGCCAGCAGCTTAGGGACAATCTCAACTAATGAAAAACTGTTTTTT
CASSLGTISTNEKLFF